A selection of T cell receptor beta chains follows, all from one sample in a study of technical replicates of blood from several donors. Profiled with immunoSEQ multiplex PCR; TCRdb holds only in-frame clones, not every one. The data show 79,000 or so clones, with about 91% seen just once and approximately 0.25% held by the top ten. The sequencing sample was made of T cells isolated from PBMCs. Every receptor here comes from a human donor in good health. CDR3s include the opening cysteine and the closing phenylalanine or tryptophan. D genes are given only for firm matches. A clone size is listed for some rows: how often the clone was seen (once, few, many), or a class if it is expanded.

size | J | V | D | DNA | CDR3
. | TRBJ1-4 | TRBV27 | . | TGTGCCAGCAGTTCTTTCACCAGGTTCACTAATGAAAAACTGTTTTTT | CASSSFTRFTNEKLFF
. | TRBJ2-2 | TRBV6-1 | TRBD2 | TGTGCCGACAAACGCGGGAGGGGGTTAGGGGAGCTGTTTTTT | CADKRGRGLGELFF
. | TRBJ2-5 | TRBV7-6 | . | TGTGCCAGCAGCTTTCTCTCGGCAGGGACCCAGTACTTC | CASSFLSAGTQYF
. | TRBJ1-1 | TRBV5-4 | . | TGTGCCAGCAGACTATTCGGGGGACCCCAGGGAGCTTTCTTT | CASRLFGGPQGAFF
. | TRBJ2-1 | TRBV27 | . | TGTGCCAGCAGTTTACGGAGCTCCTACAATGAGCAGTTCTTC | CASSLRSSYNEQFF
. | TRBJ2-3 | TRBV6-5 | . | TGTGCCAGCAGTTACGCCCCGGGACTCGAGATTCCGCAGTATTTT | CASSYAPGLEIPQYF
. | TRBJ1-1 | TRBV5-1 | . | TGCGCCAGCAGTTTCGGGGGGGCGGACACTGAAGCTTTCTTT | CASSFGGADTEAFF
. | TRBJ2-1 | TRBV5-6 | TRBD2 | TGTGCCAGCAGCTTGAGCGGGAGAGTCAATGAGCAGTTCTTC | CASSLSGRVNEQFF
. | TRBJ2-7 | TRBV4-2 | . | TGTGCCAGCAGCCAAGGCTCCGGGACTGCATACTACGAGCAGTACTTC | CASSQGSGTAYYEQYF
. | TRBJ2-3 | TRBV6-6 | . | TGTGCCAGCAGCCCCCCAGGGCAACCCACAGATACGCAGTATTTT | CASSPPGQPTDTQYF
. | TRBJ2-7 | TRBV28 | TRBD2 | TGTGCCAGCAGTTTAGGCCTAGCGGGAGGGCCGGTCGAGCAGTACTTC | CASSLGLAGGPVEQYF
few | TRBJ1-1 | TRBV6-5 | . | TGTGCCAGCAGACCAGGGCAGAACACTGAAGCTTTCTTT | CASRPGQNTEAFF
. | TRBJ2-1 | TRBV19 | . | TGTGCCAGTAGACCTTTAGGCGGGGCATTGTACAATGAGCAGTTCTTC | CASRPLGGALYNEQFF
. | TRBJ2-3 | TRBV6-1 | . | TGTGCCAGCAGTGTAAGGGACTTCGGCACAGATACGCAGTATTTT | CASSVRDFGTDTQYF
. | TRBJ1-2 | TRBV19 | TRBD1 | TGTGCCAGTAGCTTGACAGGGGGCGTCTATGGCTACACCTTC | CASSLTGGVYGYTF
. | TRBJ2-1 | TRBV25-1 | TRBD1 | TGTGCCAGCAGTGCCGACAGGGGGGCCTACAATGAGCAGTTCTTC | CASSADRGAYNEQFF
. | TRBJ1-5 | TRBV27 | . | TGTGCCAGCAGTTCAGGGGTGCGGCAGCCCCAGCATTTT | CASSSGVRQPQHF
. | TRBJ2-3 | TRBV28 | TRBD2 | TGTGCCAGCAGTCCTAGCGGGAGCCGGCCAGATACGCAGTATTTT | CASSPSGSRPDTQYF
. | TRBJ2-7 | TRBV27 | . | TGTGCCAGCAGTTCCTTACAGTTTTACGAGCAGTACTTC | CASSSLQFYEQYF
. | TRBJ1-2 | TRBV7-2 | . | TGTGCCAGCAGCTTAGATCCGGACTATGGCTACACCTTC | CASSLDPDYGYTF
. | TRBJ1-5 | TRBV5-4 | . | TGTGCCAGCAGCCCAGGGTCCGACCAGCCCCAGCATTTT | CASSPGSDQPQHF
. | TRBJ2-1 | TRBV6-6 | . | TGTGCCAGCAGTTACTCCAGTGATGAGCAGTTCTTC | CASSYSSDEQFF
. | TRBJ2-6 | TRBV4-2 | . | TGTGCCAGCAGCCTCGATCAGGGCTCTGGGGCCAACGTCCTGACTTTC | CASSLDQGSGANVLTF
. | TRBJ1-1 | TRBV30 | . | TGTGCCTGGGGAACAGGGTCATCGAACACTGAAGCTTTCTTT | CAWGTGSSNTEAFF
. | TRBJ2-7 | TRBV28 | . | TGTGCCAGCAGTTTACTAGCGCACTACGAGCAGTACTTC | CASSLLAHYEQYF
. | TRBJ2-1 | TRBV4-1 | . | TGCGCCAGCAGCCAAATAGGGGCTAAACCCATCAATGAGCAGTTCTTC | CASSQIGAKPINEQFF
. | TRBJ1-1 | TRBV2 | . | TGTGCCAGCAGTGGGACAGATATGAACACTGAAGCTTTCTTT | CASSGTDMNTEAFF
. | TRBJ2-3 | TRBV11-3 | . | TGTGCCAGCAGCCCGGACATGAGCACAGATACGCAGTATTTT | CASSPDMSTDTQYF
. | TRBJ1-4 | TRBV7-2 | TRBD1 | TGTGCCAGCAGCTTAGAAGGGACAGGAGAAGAAAAACTGTTTTTT | CASSLEGTGEEKLFF
once | TRBJ2-5 | TRBV28 | . | TGTGCCAGCGGATCAACAGGGTATACAGAGACCCAGTACTTC | CASGSTGYTETQYF
. | TRBJ2-1 | TRBV28 | TRBD2 | TGTGCCAGCAGGGGGGAGCTAGGGACTAGCGGGAGATATGAGCAGTTCTTC | CASRGELGTSGRYEQFF
. | TRBJ2-1 | TRBV25-1 | TRBD1 | TGTGCCAGCAGTGAATGGGACAGGGTTAATGAGCAGTTCTTC | CASSEWDRVNEQFF
. | TRBJ2-5 | TRBV5-4 | . | TGTGCCAGCAGCTTTGGACTAACCGAAACCTTCCAAGAGACCCAGTACTTC | CASSFGLTETFQETQYF
. | TRBJ1-5 | TRBV6-5 | . | TGTGCCAGCAGTCCACAGAGAAGTAGCAATCAGCCCCAGCATTTT | CASSPQRSSNQPQHF
. | TRBJ2-7 | TRBV6-5 | TRBD1 | TGTGCCAGCAGTTATAGGGACAGGGCCTACGAGCAGTACTTC | CASSYRDRAYEQYF
. | TRBJ1-2 | TRBV28 | TRBD1 | TGTGCCACCATGGAAACGACAGGGAATTTGAGGGGCTACACCTTC | CATMETTGNLRGYTF